This entry describes one T cell receptor (beta chain). Original processing methods: Amplifying reference gene primers gave estimates of nucleated cell counts. The protocol was immunoSEQ multiplex PCR, while the TCRdb copy is restricted to in-frame clones and leaves out a portion. V, J and clone size derive from that table, while D and trimming were established from the DNA sequence. Here the sample spans some 180,000 clones, 90% being singletons. Germline CDR1 is MNHEY and CDR2 is SMNVEV (reference sequence). V lost 6 bases, J lost 7 bases, and 8 bases stayed unmatched. The CDR3 is 14 residues long. The data stem from a study of blood T cell repertoires in COVID-19. About the research overall: Specimens from acute and convalescent COVID-19 originated in the United States, Italy and Spain. PBMCs, B-cell-depleted T cells, or T cells were the source of the cDNA or gDNA that made up the material.

This receptor was identified in a man between 45 and 60 years old with acute or convalescent COVID-19. The chain joins TRBV27 to TRBJ2-2; 7 bases line up with TRBD1. Sequenced: peripheral blood. CDR3 protein: CASRTTGVGGELFF. The CDR3 region has the DNA TGTGCCAGCAGAACCACAGGGGTTGGCGGGGAGCTGTTTTTT.